The 26 T cell receptor beta chains presented below share a single source sample, sequenced in a study of T cell responses to AZD1222 COVID-19 vaccine. This table comes from immunoSEQ multiplex PCR, and its TCRdb copy is limited to in-frame clones, with some not included. The table records around 160,000 clones, roughly 91% of them present only once. This sample comprised peripheral blood, obtained on day 0 of AZD1222 vaccination. The origin of the receptors is an adult in good health.

V is TRBV6-5 and J is TRBJ2-1; 7 positions match TRBD2. J lost 0 bases, V lost 6 bases, and 5 bases had no gene match. Germline CDR1 is MNHEY and CDR2 is SVGAGI. This CDR3 spans 15 amino acids. The CDR3 is CASRGTTLSYNEQFF. CDR3 in DNA: TGTGCCAGCAGAGGGACTACCCTCTCCTACAATGAGCAGTTCTTC.

This clone was found once. V and J are TRBV11-2 and TRBJ1-2; TRBD1 matches 10 bases. Per germline, CDR1 SGHAT and CDR2 FQNNGV. CDR3 length: 17 residues. The V gene end was trimmed by 2 bases and the J gene end by 3 bases; junction bases not matched to a gene: 9. CDR3 loop: CASSLSAAGTGDYGYTF. The CDR3 region has the DNA TGTGCCAGCAGCTTATCTGCGGCGGGGACAGGGGACTATGGCTACACCTTC.

This clone was picked up a small number of times. This chain uses TRBV4-2 with TRBJ1-4; 9 bases align to TRBD1. With 4 bases clipped from V and 6 bases from J, the junction kept 6 bases outside the gene matches. CDR1 and CDR2 (germline): LGHNA, YNFKEQ. This CDR3 is built from 15 residues. The CDR3 is CASSPGQGKDEKLFF. The CDR3 DNA reads as TGTGCCAGCAGCCCGGGACAGGGAAAGGATGAAAAACTGTTTTTT.

This chain connects TRBV11-3 to TRBJ2-2, with D uncertain. The CDR3 is 15 amino acids. The germline V gene has CDR1 SGHNT and CDR2 YENEEA. Trimming left V 0 bases short and J 8 bases short, with 13 bases between. The CDR3 spells CASSLDRTSLGELFF. The CDR3 DNA reads TGTGCCAGCAGCTTAGATCGGACCTCTCTGGGGGAGCTGTTTTTT.

Concerning this clone: The CDR3 does not end in the conserved phenylalanine or tryptophan, so this is likely a read error. The genes are TRBV7-2 and TRBJ1-5; D ambiguous. The CDR3 contains 14 residues. V lost 5 bases and J lost 4, with 12 bases in between. Per the germline V gene, CDR1 is SGHTA and CDR2 is FQGNSA. The CDR3 coding sequence is TGTGCCAGCAGCCGTGAAGGTCTGAATCAGCCCCAGCATCTT. Amino acids: CASSREGLNQPQHL.

The chain carries TRBV7-8 and TRBJ1-2, with 11 nucleotides matching TRBD1. The length of the CDR3 is 15 residues. The germline V gene encodes CDR1 SGHVS and CDR2 FQNEAQ. The J segment lost 2 bases and the V segment lost 4 bases, leaving 3 bases of the junction unmatched. CDR3: CASSSDRGPNYGYTF. CDR3 nucleotides: TGTGCCAGCAGCTCGGACAGGGGGCCCAACTATGGCTACACCTTC.

V usage is TRBV19 and J usage is TRBJ2-1; 7 bases are a match to TRBD1. Germline V gene data show CDR1 as LNHDA and CDR2 as SQIVND (reference sequence). With 7 bases clipped from V and 5 bases from J, the junction kept 5 bases outside the gene matches. The CDR3 consists of 13 residues. CDR3 loop: CASKGQVNNEQFF. As DNA, the CDR3 is TGTGCCAGTAAAGGACAGGTAAACAATGAGCAGTTCTTC.

The chain combines TRBV5-4 with TRBJ2-2, with D maybe TRBD2 (5 bases). The CDR3 is 15 amino acids. Germline CDR1 and CDR2: SGHNT and YYREEE (reference sequence). Deletions cut 4 bases from V and 4 bases from J, with 14 bases between. Here the CDR3 reads CASSPPWTGTGELFF. In DNA, the CDR3 is TGTGCCAGCAGCCCCCCGTGGACTGGCACCGGGGAGCTGTTTTTT.

The rearrangement uses TRBV19 and TRBJ1-5, with unresolved D. Looked up from germline, CDR1 is LNHDA and CDR2 is SQIVND (reference sequence). V was cut by 1 base and J by 5 bases, with 9 bases left in between. The CDR3 has 14 residues. The CDR3 nucleotides are TGTGCCAGTAGTATAGGTACATCATATCAGCCCCAGCATTTT. This sequence encodes CASSIGTSYQPQHF. Full variable domain (outside the CDR3, taken from reference TRBV19 and TRBJ1-5): DGGITQSPKYLFRKEGQNVTLSCEQNLNHDAMYWYRQDPGQGLRLIYYSQIVNDFQKGDIAEGYSVSREKKESFPLTVTSAQKNPTAFYLCASSIGTSYQPQHFGDGTRLSIL.

The chain recombines TRBV6-1 with TRBJ1-2; no clear D gene. From germline, CDR1 is MNHNS and CDR2 SASEGT. This CDR3 spans 15 amino acids. Trimming cost V 2 bases and J 4 bases, with 14 bases left between them. In nucleotides, the CDR3 is TGTGCCAGCAGTGAAAGGGAGACGGCGTCCTATGGCTACACCTTC. It yields the protein CASSERETASYGYTF.

The V and J genes are TRBV25-1 and TRBJ2-7; 8 bases agree with TRBD1. The CDR3 contains 15 residues. Germline assignment: CDR1 MGHDK and CDR2 SYGVNS. After removal of 3 bases from V and 3 bases from J, the junction contained 7 bases not matched to a gene. The chain's CDR3 is CASSDPGQGGYEQYF. The CDR3 DNA is TGTGCCAGCAGTGATCCCGGACAGGGTGGCTACGAGCAGTACTTC.

This chain connects TRBV7-8 to TRBJ2-1, with 9 bases aligning to TRBD1. Unmatched junction bases numbered 9, after V lost 0 bases and J lost 0 bases. Germline V gene lookup returns CDR1 SGHVS and CDR2 FQNEAQ. This CDR3 spans 19 amino acids. CDR3 DNA sequence: TGTGCCAGCAGCTTAGCCGGGACAGGGAGATATCCCTCCTACAATGAGCAGTTCTTC. It yields the protein CASSLAGTGRYPSYNEQFF.

This sequence joins TRBV7-9 and TRBJ2-3; D is unclear. The CDR3 loop spans 14 amino acids. Germline assignment: CDR1 SEHNR and CDR2 FQNEAQ (reference sequence). Trimming removed 4 bases from V and 4 bases from J, with 12 bases in between. The CDR3 region has the DNA TGTGCCAGCAGCTCGGATATCCCGGCAGATACGCAGTATTTT. Protein product: CASSSDIPADTQYF. The whole variable domain, filled in from reference TRBV7-9 and TRBJ2-3, reads DTGVSQNPRHKITKRGQNVTFRCDPISEHNRLYWYRQTLGQGPEFLTYFQNEAQLEKSRLLSDRFSAERPKGSFSTLEIQRTEQGDSAMYLCASSSDIPADTQYFGPGTRLTVL.

This chain links TRBV5-4 with TRBJ2-1; D perhaps matches TRBD2 (6 bases). The CDR3 is 16 residues long. Germline lookup yields CDR1 SGHNT and CDR2 YYREEE (reference sequence). V was clipped by 4 bases and J by 6 bases, with 20 bases between them. CDR3 sequence (DNA): TGTGCCAGCAGCCCGTCGAGTATAGCGGTATCCAATGAGCAGTTCTTC. This gives the protein CASSPSSIAVSNEQFF.

For this clone: It is unclear where the CDR3 begins or ends on the DNA, so no DNA is shown, and the CDR3 is as TCRdb lists it. The V gene is TRBV6-1, the J gene TRBJ1-2. The CDR3 length is 12 residues, termini included. Germline loops: CDR1 MNHNS, CDR2 SASEGT. CDR3 in amino acids: CASSEVWGQGTF.

The J gene is TRBJ2-3, the V gene TRBV18; possibly TRBD1 or TRBD2 for D (5 bases each). V was trimmed by 4 bases and J by 4 bases, leaving 15 bases between them. The CDR3 is 15 amino acids. In germline, CDR1 is KGHSH, CDR2 LQKENI. The CDR3 spells CASSRGVGRADTQYF. CDR3 sequence (DNA): TGTGCCAGCTCACGGGGAGTGGGGCGTGCAGATACGCAGTATTTT.

The chain has TRBV3-1 (or the pseudogene TRBV3-2) and TRBJ1-2, with D possibly TRBD1 on 6 matching bases. The CDR3 runs 14 residues. Trimming removed 5 bases at V and 3 bases at J, with 13 bases between. CDR1 is LGHDT, CDR2 YNNKEL, per germline (reference sequence). Here the CDR3 DNA reads TGTGCCAGCAGCTGGACAGAATCTGACTATGGCTACACCTTC. Its protein is CASSWTESDYGYTF.

This chain connects TRBV27 to TRBJ2-1, with D unresolved. The CDR3 loop spans 12 amino acids. Germline CDR1 reads MNHEY; CDR2 reads SMNVEV (reference sequence). The ends were cut back, 4 bases at V and 9 bases at J, with 10 bases in the middle. The CDR3 sequence is CASSWGTGEQFF. As DNA, the CDR3 is TGTGCCAGCAGTTGGGGAACGGGTGAGCAGTTCTTC.

The rearrangement links TRBV5-1 to TRBJ2-1; 8 bases agree with TRBD2. This CDR3 has 15 amino acids. The germline CDR1 and CDR2 sequences are SGHRS and YFSETQ. V was clipped by 5 bases and J by 9 bases; unmatched bases: 13. The CDR3 DNA is TGCGCCAGCAGTTTCGAGGCCGGGACTAGTCGTGAGCAGTTCTTC. This codes for CASSFEAGTSREQFF.

The V call is TRBV5-5, the J call TRBJ2-2, with TRBD2 matching 7 bases. Trimming cost V 4 bases and J 1 base; bases outside gene matches: 7. The CDR3 is 16 amino acids. Germline V gene sequence: CDR1 SGHKS, CDR2 YYEKEE (reference sequence). CDR3: CASSLRRGLNTGELFF. The CDR3 bases are TGTGCCAGCAGCCTTAGGCGGGGGTTGAACACCGGGGAGCTGTTTTTT. Full variable domain (rest looked up from reference TRBV5-5 and TRBJ2-2): DAGVTQSPTHLIKTRGQQVTLRCSPISGHKSVSWYQQVLGQGPQFIFQYYEKEERGRGNFPDRFSARQFPNYSSELNVNALLLGDSALYLCASSLRRGLNTGELFFGEGSRLTVL.

This sequence joins TRBV6-2 or TRBV6-3 and TRBJ2-7; no firm D call. Trimming removed 2 bases from V and 7 bases from J, with 9 bases in between. Germline V gene data show CDR1 as MNHEY and CDR2 as SVGEGT. This CDR3 is built from 12 residues. This chain's CDR3 is CASSYPTFEQYF. CDR3 nucleotides: TGTGCCAGCAGTTACCCAACCTTTGAGCAGTACTTC.

V gene TRBV19 combines with J gene TRBJ2-1; a possible D gene is TRBD2 (5 bases). CDR1 and CDR2 (germline): LNHDA, SQIVND (reference sequence). The CDR3 extends over 15 amino acids. V was trimmed by 3 bases and J by 5 bases, leaving 14 bases between them. CDR3 residues: CASSMRTPPNNEQFF. In DNA form, the CDR3 reads TGTGCCAGTAGTATGCGGACTCCCCCCAACAATGAGCAGTTCTTC.

This chain links TRBV9 with TRBJ1-1; no definite D call. The CDR3 runs 13 residues. Germline lookup yields CDR1 SGDLS and CDR2 YYNGEE. Trimming cost V 0 bases and J 5 bases, with 8 bases left between them. Here the CDR3 reads CASSVGASTEAFF. The CDR3 DNA reads as TGTGCCAGCAGCGTAGGGGCGTCGACTGAAGCTTTCTTT.

The V and J genes are TRBV9 and TRBJ2-7, with D perhaps TRBD1 or TRBD2 (6 bases each). Germline V gene sequence: CDR1 SGDLS, CDR2 YYNGEE. The CDR3 totals 15 residues. With 3 bases removed from V and 0 bases from J, the gap between germline ends came to 13 bases. The DNA for the CDR3 is TGTGCCAGCAGCGCTGGAGGGGGTCTCTCCTACGAGCAGTACTTC. Residues: CASSAGGGLSYEQYF.

The chain has TRBV19 and TRBJ1-3, with 9 bases lining up with TRBD1. Trimming cost V 6 bases and J 2 bases; bases outside gene matches: 5. CDR1 LNHDA and CDR2 SQIVND come from the germline V gene (reference sequence). The CDR3 contains 15 residues. The CDR3 nucleotides are TGTGCCAGTAGACAGGGGGCGATTACTGGAAACACCATATATTTT. Amino acids: CASRQGAITGNTIYF.

The V and J genes are TRBV3-1 (or the pseudogene TRBV3-2) and TRBJ2-4, with 8 bases aligning to TRBD1. J lost 6 bases, V lost 5 bases, and 6 bases had no gene match. The CDR3 is 14 amino acids. Germline assignment: CDR1 LGHDT and CDR2 YNNKEL (reference sequence). CDR3 nucleotide sequence: TGTGCCAGCAGCTCCGGACAGGGAGGAAACATTCAGTACTTC. Translation: CASSSGQGGNIQYF.